Presented here are 32 T cell receptor beta chains from one specimen sequenced in a study of blood T cell repertoires in COVID-19. The protocol was immunoSEQ multiplex PCR, while the TCRdb copy is restricted to in-frame clones and leaves out a portion. The sample carries 250,000 or so clones, 84% recorded once. The sequenced sample was peripheral blood. These receptors came from a woman aged 40-49 years who had recovered from COVID-19.

This clone is a singleton in its sample. CDR3 coding DNA: TGTGCCAGCAGTTTGACAACTTCCTACGAGCAGTACTTC. Translating gives CASSLTTSYEQYF. This rearrangement joins TRBV28 to TRBJ2-7; D remains unclear. The CDR3 spans 13 residues. V was pared by 3 bases and J by 1 base, with 7 bases between. Germline-derived CDR1 and CDR2 are MDHEN and SYDVKM.

CDR3 in amino acids: CASSGQSGTGLNEQYF. The CDR3 DNA sequence: TGTGCCAGCAGTGGTCAAAGCGGGACAGGGCTCAACGAGCAGTACTTC. V is TRBV2 and J is TRBJ2-7; the match to TRBD1 covers 9 bases. CDR1 is SNHLY, CDR2 FYNNEI, per germline. The J segment lost 5 bases and the V segment lost 4 bases, leaving 12 bases of the junction unmatched. This CDR3 spans 16 amino acids.

Here the CDR3 reads CASSFGTSGNTGELFF. In nucleotides, the CDR3 is TGTGCCAGCAGCTTCGGGACTAGCGGAAACACCGGGGAGCTGTTTTTT. The gene calls are TRBV5-4 and TRBJ2-2, with 11 bases matching TRBD2. Germline loops: CDR1 SGHNT, CDR2 YYREEE (reference sequence). Trimming at V came to 2 bases and at J to 2 bases, leaving 2 bases not matched to a gene. This CDR3 spans 16 amino acids.

The V and J genes are TRBV2 and TRBJ2-2; TRBD1 is a possible D gene (5 bases). The CDR3 contains 14 residues. The germline V and J ends were trimmed by 4 bases and 5 bases, with 11 bases remaining between them. The germline CDR1 and CDR2 sequences are SNHLY and FYNNEI. The CDR3 DNA is TGTGCCAGCAGTGGTCGGACACTTACCGGGGAGCTGTTTTTT. Protein: CASSGRTLTGELFF.

This chain connects TRBV24-1 to TRBJ2-3, with 8 bases that match TRBD1. Germline V gene sequence: CDR1 KGHDR, CDR2 SFDVKD. The CDR3 consists of 14 residues. The trim removed 7 bases at V and 1 base at J, leaving 3 bases unmatched. CDR3 region: CATRPQGGTDTQYF. CDR3 coding DNA: TGTGCCACCAGGCCACAGGGGGGCACAGATACGCAGTATTTT.

This clone was counted only a few times. Compared with germline, one end of the junction differs, possibly owing to a read error. The chain employs TRBV11-2 and TRBJ2-3; 13 bases map to TRBD2. The length of the CDR3 is 17 residues. The V gene's germline CDR1 is SGHAT and CDR2 FQNNGV. CDR3 DNA: TGTGCCAGCAGCTCGTCTACTAGCGGGGGGGGCTTTAAAGCTCGCGATTTT. Its protein is CASSSSTSGGGFKARDF.

The V call is TRBV5-6, the J call TRBJ1-5, with D perhaps matching TRBD1 (6 bases). The CDR3 is 16 amino acids. From germline, CDR1 is SGHDT and CDR2 YYEEEE. Trimming took 3 bases from V and 0 from J, leaving 13 bases between them. The CDR3 DNA follows: TGTGCCAGCAGCTCTCTTGCGGGGGCTAGCAATCAGCCCCAGCATTTT. Amino acids: CASSSLAGASNQPQHF. Full variable domain (remainder filled in from reference TRBV5-6 and TRBJ1-5): DAGVTQSPTHLIKTRGQQVTLRCSPKSGHDTVSWYQQALGQGPQFIFQYYEEEERQRGNFPDRFSGHQFPNYSSELNVNALLLGDSALYLCASSSLAGASNQPQHFGDGTRLSIL.

This clone was counted between two and nine times. The V and J genes are TRBV25-1 and TRBJ2-1, with 7 bases identical to TRBD1. This CDR3 has 15 amino acids. Germline assignment: CDR1 MGHDK and CDR2 SYGVNS. Trimming at V came to 8 bases and at J to 2 bases, leaving 9 bases not matched to a gene. CDR3 in amino acids: CASLKGRGPYNEQFF. The CDR3 coding sequence is TGTGCCAGCTTGAAGGGAAGGGGGCCCTACAATGAGCAGTTCTTC.

This clone was seen a handful of times. V usage is TRBV4-1 and J usage is TRBJ1-5, with D uncertain. This CDR3 has 13 residues. Germline V lookup: CDR1 MGHRA, CDR2 YSYEKL. The germline V and J ends were trimmed by 0 bases and 10 bases, with 10 bases remaining between them. The CDR3 reads CASSQERLGPQHF. CDR3 sequence (DNA): TGCGCCAGCAGCCAAGAAAGATTGGGCCCCCAGCATTTT.

The chain joins TRBV24-1 to TRBJ1-2; tentative D call: TRBD1 (6 bases). Trimming took 3 bases from V and 4 from J, leaving 11 bases between them. The CDR3 consists of 14 residues. Germline V CDR1 and CDR2: KGHDR, SFDVKD. CDR3 amino acids: CATSDDGQIYGYTF. The CDR3, as DNA: TGTGCCACCAGTGATGACGGACAGATCTATGGCTACACCTTC.

The CDR3 protein is CASSPEYYTEAFF. The DNA of the CDR3 is TGTGCCAGCAGTCCGGAGTACTACACTGAAGCTTTCTTT. V is TRBV5-5 and J is TRBJ1-1; unclear D gene. With 5 bases removed from V and 3 bases from J, the gap between germline ends came to 11 bases. Looked up from germline, CDR1 is SGHKS and CDR2 is YYEKEE (reference sequence). The CDR3 runs to 13 residues.

This rearrangement joins TRBV4-2 to TRBJ1-5, with D possibly TRBD1 on 5 matching bases. The CDR3 is made up of 17 amino acids. The V end lost 1 base, the J end lost 2 bases, and 15 bases lay between the germline ends. CDR1 LGHNA and CDR2 YNFKEQ come from the germline V gene. CDR3 residues: CASSQASGEAGNQPQHF. The DNA for the CDR3 is TGTGCCAGCAGCCAAGCCTCGGGGGAAGCTGGCAATCAGCCCCAGCATTTT.

V usage is TRBV6-5 and J usage is TRBJ1-5, with D unresolved. The CDR3 sequence is 12 residues long. V was trimmed by 8 bases and J by 7 bases, leaving 12 bases between them. Germline CDR1 MNHEY, CDR2 SVGAGI. The CDR3 coding sequence is TGTGCCAGCGTTGCCTCGCGACAGCCCCAGCATTTT. Amino acids: CASVASRQPQHF.

The V gene is TRBV12-5, the J gene TRBJ1-5, with D maybe TRBD1 (5 bases). V gave up 1 base and J gave up 6 bases, with 7 bases separating them. The CDR3 loop spans 13 amino acids. From germline, CDR1 is LGHNT and CDR2 FRNRAP. Written as DNA, the CDR3 is TGTGCTAGTGGTTTGGAGGGGCTTCAGCCCCAGCATTTT. This sequence encodes CASGLEGLQPQHF.

The sample holds one count of this clone. V gene TRBV20-1 combines with J gene TRBJ1-5, with TRBD1 identical over 8 bases. Germline loops: CDR1 DFQATT, CDR2 SNEGSKA (reference sequence). CDR3 size: 14 residues. V lost 3 bases to trimming and J lost 12 bases; unmatched junction nucleotides: 13. The CDR3 DNA reads TGCAGTGCTAGTCCCGGGACAGGCGGGCGTCTCCAGCATTTT. Translating it yields CSASPGTGGRLQHF.

The chain is built from TRBV6-5 and TRBJ2-7, with D possibly TRBD1 on 5 matching bases. The germline V and J ends were trimmed by 6 bases and 3 bases, with 12 bases remaining between them. The CDR3 is 13 amino acids. From germline, CDR1 is MNHEY and CDR2 SVGAGI. The CDR3 nucleotides are TGTGCCAGCAGGACGTTAGGGGTCTACGAGCAGTACTTC. Protein: CASRTLGVYEQYF.

Written as DNA, the CDR3 is TGTGCCTGTACAGGGGGCGCGGAGACCCAGTACTTC. Its protein is CACTGGAETQYF. V is TRBV30 and J is TRBJ2-5; 9 positions match TRBD1. Trimming cost V 6 bases and J 5 bases; bases outside gene matches: 4. CDR3 length equals 12 residues. Germline V gene data show CDR1 as GTSNPN and CDR2 as SVGIG (reference sequence). Based on the CDR3 plus reference TRBV30 and TRBJ2-5, the full variable domain is SQTIHQWPATLVQPVGSPLSLECTVEGTSNPNLYWYRQAAGRGLQLLFYSVGIGQISSEVPQNLSASRPQDRQFILSSKKLLLSDSGFYLCACTGGAETQYFGPGTRLLVL.

This clone was counted only a few times. The chain uses TRBV29-1 and TRBJ2-7; 8 nucleotides match TRBD1. J was trimmed by 3 bases and V by 6 bases; bases with no gene match: 7. The CDR3 extends over 13 amino acids. Germline V gene lookup returns CDR1 SQVTM and CDR2 ANQGSEA. CDR3 in amino acids: CSVDREGGYEQYF. CDR3 nucleotide sequence: TGCAGCGTGGACAGGGAAGGAGGCTACGAGCAGTACTTC.

V usage is TRBV9 and J usage is TRBJ2-7; D may be TRBD2 (6 bases). Trimming pared 0 bases from V and 6 bases from J, leaving 16 bases between. Germline V CDR1 and CDR2: SGDLS, YYNGEE. The CDR3 runs 15 residues. The CDR3, as DNA: TGTGCCAGCAGCGTAGCTCCCGGGGGAGGATCCGAGCAGTACTTC. This translates into CASSVAPGGGSEQYF.

This chain links TRBV9 with TRBJ2-2; TRBD2 might be the D (6 bases). Per the germline V gene, CDR1 is SGDLS and CDR2 is YYNGEE. Trimming removed 1 base from V and 7 bases from J, with 11 bases in between. This CDR3 spans 14 amino acids. CDR3 DNA: TGTGCCAGCAGCGTACGGTTGGGGGGCGGGGAGCTGTTTTTT. It translates to CASSVRLGGGELFF.

The chain carries TRBV7-9 and TRBJ1-6; possibly TRBD1 for D (6 bases). Trimming cost V 5 bases and J 7 bases, with 12 bases left between them. The CDR3 is 14 residues long. CDR1 and CDR2 (germline): SEHNR, FQNEAQ (reference sequence). CDR3 in amino acids: CASSPGAWNSPLHF. The CDR3 region has the DNA TGTGCCAGCAGCCCAGGGGCTTGGAATTCACCCCTCCACTTT.

The chain uses TRBV5-1 and TRBJ2-1, with 10 bases that match TRBD2. CDR1 and CDR2 from the germline V gene are SGHRS and YFSETQ. The CDR3 runs 16 residues. The J segment lost 2 bases and the V segment lost 5 bases, leaving 7 bases of the junction unmatched. The CDR3 DNA is TGCGCCAGCAGTCTCCTAGCGGGGGTTACCTACAATGAGCAGTTCTTC. Protein: CASSLLAGVTYNEQFF.

This chain uses TRBV5-1 with TRBJ1-2, with 9 bases aligning to TRBD1. The CDR3 is 15 residues long. With 0 bases clipped from V and 3 bases from J, the junction kept 3 bases outside the gene matches. The germline gives CDR1 SGHRS, CDR2 YFSETQ. CDR3 nucleotides: TGCGCCAGCAGCTTGGTGGACAGGGGAGACTATGGCTACACCTTC. Encoded protein: CASSLVDRGDYGYTF.

The chain employs TRBV3-1 (or the pseudogene TRBV3-2) and TRBJ2-1, with D possibly being TRBD1 (5 bases). Trimming removed 0 bases at V and 4 bases at J, with 19 bases between. CDR1 is LGHDT, CDR2 YNNKEL, per germline (reference sequence). The CDR3 loop spans 18 amino acids. CDR3 in amino acids: CASSQEMVGVGPYNEQFF. CDR3 sequence (DNA): TGTGCCAGCAGCCAAGAAATGGTAGGGGTGGGCCCTTACAATGAGCAGTTCTTC.

V is TRBV3-1 (or the pseudogene TRBV3-2) and J is TRBJ1-2, with TRBD1 matching 8 bases. V dropped 3 bases and J dropped 1; count of bases not matched to a gene: 7. CDR1 LGHDT and CDR2 YNNKEL come from the germline V gene (reference sequence). This CDR3 has 16 amino acids. DNA for the CDR3: TGTGCCAGCAGCCAGGCAGGGGGCAACCATAACTATGGCTACACCTTC. Its translation: CASSQAGGNHNYGYTF.

The chain carries TRBV7-9 and TRBJ2-7, with 10 bases fitting TRBD1. The CDR3 totals 13 residues. V lost 4 bases and J lost 5; bases outside the gene matches: 2. Germline values: CDR1 SEHNR, CDR2 FQNEAQ (reference sequence). CDR3 bases: TGTGCCAGCAGCTACGGACAGGGGGACGAGCAGTACTTC. Translating it yields CASSYGQGDEQYF.

The CDR3 region is CASSLGGVGEAFF. CDR3 in DNA: TGTGCCAGCAGCTTAGGAGGGGTTGGTGAAGCTTTCTTT. The chain is built from TRBV5-6 and TRBJ1-1; a possible D gene is TRBD1 (5 bases). V lost 2 bases and J lost 7, with 12 bases in between. Germline CDR1 and CDR2: SGHDT and YYEEEE. CDR3 length equals 13 residues.

This chain links TRBV5-1 with TRBJ2-3; 9 bases align to TRBD2. With V trimmed by 4 bases and J by 4 bases, 10 bases remained unmatched. The germline V gene encodes CDR1 SGHRS and CDR2 YFSETQ. CDR3 size: 16 residues. CDR3 nucleotide sequence: TGCGCCAGCAGCCCCGCGGGTAGCGGGGGACCAGATACGCAGTATTTT. This translates into CASSPAGSGGPDTQYF.

The V gene is TRBV28, the J gene TRBJ1-2; D is undetermined. Germline loops: CDR1 MDHEN, CDR2 SYDVKM. V shed 4 bases and J shed 6 bases, with 18 bases lying between them. The CDR3 is 15 residues long. CDR3 DNA sequence: TGTGCCAGCAGTTACGGGAGGGTAACGATTCATGGCTACACCTTC. The encoded protein is CASSYGRVTIHGYTF.

This clone was seen only once. The chain joins TRBV6-6 to TRBJ2-5; D perhaps matches TRBD2 (5 bases). Trimming took off 6 bases at V and 4 bases at J, with 9 bases between the two ends. The germline gives CDR1 MNHNY, CDR2 SVGAGI (reference sequence). The CDR3 totals 12 residues. The CDR3 protein is CASSILAETQYF. CDR3 sequence (DNA): TGTGCCAGCAGCATCCTAGCAGAGACCCAGTACTTC.

The chain links TRBV5-6 to TRBJ1-5, with 11 bases that match TRBD1. The CDR3 runs 15 residues. V gave up 0 bases and J gave up 7 bases; unmatched junction bases: 3. Germline CDR1 and CDR2: SGHDT and YYEEEE. CDR3 coding DNA: TGTGCCAGCAGCTTGGGGACAGGGGGCGGGCAGCCCCAGCATTTT. Translating gives CASSLGTGGGQPQHF. The variable domain in full, with the rest retrieved from reference TRBV5-6 and TRBJ1-5, is DAGVTQSPTHLIKTRGQQVTLRCSPKSGHDTVSWYQQALGQGPQFIFQYYEEEERQRGNFPDRFSGHQFPNYSSELNVNALLLGDSALYLCASSLGTGGGQPQHFGDGTRLSIL.

CDR3 sequence (DNA): TGTGCCAGCAGCCACTTACAGGGGGCGGGAAACACTGAAGCTTTCTTT. This sequence encodes CASSHLQGAGNTEAFF. The chain has TRBV14 and TRBJ1-1; 9 nucleotides match TRBD1. The CDR3 has 16 amino acids. Trimming at V came to 3 bases and at J to 2 bases, leaving 7 bases not matched to a gene. Germline assignment: CDR1 SGHDN and CDR2 FVKESK.